These 7 T cell receptor beta chains were sequenced from one sample in a study of Ad26.COV2.S vaccination and SARS-CoV-2 variants (dated by TCRdb to the early 2020s). The time point tag for this specimen amounts to: individuals recovered from natural SARS-CoV-2 infection. Receptor libraries were prepared by the immunoSEQ multiplex PCR assay. As stored in TCRdb, this immuneACCESS dataset retains in-frame rearrangements with V and J assigned. A fraction of the clones does not appear; measured against another copy, unresolved V genes explain less than half of the discrepancy, and the remainder lacks a known reason. This sample gives about 180,000 clones in total; around 85% of them show up just once. The biggest ten clones account for about 5.9% of the sample. Sequencing was performed on peripheral blood, taken after recovery from COVID-19. The origin of the receptors is a human donor who had recovered from COVID-19.

The CDR3 DNA is TGTGCCAGCAGTCGGACTAGCGGGAGTAGGCATACGCAGTATTTT. Translation gives CASSRTSGSRHTQYF. The gene calls are TRBV11-1 and TRBJ2-3; 13 positions agree with TRBD2. The CDR3 loop spans 15 amino acids. Germline CDR1 and CDR2: SGHAT and FQDESV (reference sequence). V trimming: 6 bases; J trimming: 7 bases; junction bases outside the gene matches: 7.

This chain links TRBV9 with TRBJ1-6; 7 bases are a match to TRBD1. V was pared by 3 bases and J by 7 bases, with 7 bases of the junction left unmatched. There are 15 residues in the CDR3. From germline, CDR1 is SGDLS and CDR2 YYNGEE. CDR3 coding DNA: TGTGCCAGCAGCGAGTCCGGGACAGCCAATTCACCCCTCCACTTT. Protein: CASSESGTANSPLHF. The variable domain in full, with the rest retrieved from reference TRBV9 and TRBJ1-6, is DSGVTQTPKHLITATGQRVTLRCSPRSGDLSVYWYQQSLDQGLQFLIQYYNGEERAKGNILERFSAQQFPDLHSELNLSSLELGDSALYFCASSESGTANSPLHFGNGTRLTVT.

The chain is built from TRBV2 and TRBJ1-5; 10 bases align to TRBD1. From germline, CDR1 is SNHLY and CDR2 FYNNEI. After removal of 9 bases from V and 7 bases from J, the junction contained 3 bases not matched to a gene. This CDR3 contains 12 residues. The CDR3, as DNA: TGTGCCAGTGGACAGGGGGGACAGCCCCAGCATTTT. The encoded protein is CASGQGGQPQHF.

This chain uses TRBV7-9 with TRBJ1-1; D is unclear. The germline V gene encodes CDR1 SEHNR and CDR2 FQNEAQ (reference sequence). Trimming shortened V by 4 bases and J by 5 bases, and 11 bases separated the two germline ends. The CDR3 spans 13 residues. CDR3 loop: CASSSLEGTEAFF. DNA of the CDR3: TGTGCCAGCAGCTCCTTGGAAGGTACTGAAGCTTTCTTT.

The rearrangement uses TRBV6-5 and TRBJ2-1, with D perhaps TRBD2 (5 bases). The CDR3 runs to 12 residues. V was cut by 4 bases and J by 10 bases, with 11 bases left in between. Germline assignment: CDR1 MNHEY and CDR2 SVGAGI. In nucleotides, the CDR3 is TGTGCCAGCAGTTCCCTACTAGACGAGCAGTTCTTC. Protein product: CASSSLLDEQFF.

This chain uses TRBV3-1 (or the pseudogene TRBV3-2) with TRBJ1-2, with TRBD1 matching 8 bases. J was trimmed by 6 bases and V by 0 bases; bases with no gene match: 6. Germline CDR1 reads LGHDT; CDR2 reads YNNKEL (reference sequence). The CDR3 has 15 amino acids. The chain's CDR3 is CASSQDPDRVDGYTF. The DNA for the CDR3 is TGTGCCAGCAGCCAAGATCCGGACAGGGTGGATGGCTACACCTTC.

This clone was found once. The chain joins TRBV7-3 to TRBJ2-5, with no clear D. The CDR3 sequence is 13 residues long. Between the trimmed V and J ends, which lost 2 bases and 1 base, there was a span of 5 bases. CDR1 and CDR2 (germline): SGHTA, FQGTGA. The CDR3 spells CASSLAVQETQYF. Here the CDR3 DNA reads TGTGCCAGCAGCTTAGCGGTCCAAGAGACCCAGTACTTC.